This TCR beta chain derives from a study of human T cells and chemical hapten exposure (dated by TCRdb to the early 2020s). About the study as a whole: For sensitization, 2% DPC in acetone was applied to an approximately 2 cm by approximately 2 cm area of upper inner arm skin. Approximately 30 alopecia patients provided blood for TCR sequencing at one to four time points (pre-sensitization, 2, 6 and 24 weeks). The patient cohort, mostly female, included alopecia areata with under or over 50% scalp involvement, alopecia totalis and alopecia universalis. Peripheral blood TCR repertoire changes were tracked in vivo in alopecia patients during primary and secondary sensitization to the hapten diphenylcyclopropenone (DPC). Patch testing on the upper back used Finn chambers containing 0.01% DPC, with scoring done after 6 days according to International Contact Dermatitis Research Group standards. Libraries were pooled for sequencing, and per-sample TCR yields varied mainly because of small differences in library volumes within the pool. Patients additionally received weekly therapeutic DPC doses to the scalp throughout the roughly 24-week study period. Blood samples were taken from patients before sensitization (week 0) and at 2, 6 and about 24 weeks after DPC sensitization.

Receptor amplification or capture employed RACE. The sequencer was a NextSeq 500. During library preparation, unique molecular identifiers were attached to individual cDNA molecules so that TCRs could be counted quantitatively and reproducibly. From each blood RNA sample, both TCR alpha and TCR beta chains were sequenced. The study's processing was this. The median number of TCRs per sample was some 100,000, ranging from roughly 20,000 to 700,000. V, J and CDR3 annotation of the TCR reads was performed with the Decombinator software suite. For the PS versus PT1 abundance plots, all samples were subsampled to the same number of TCRs (28,000). TCRs were defined as expanded if absent before sensitization and observed at least eight times at the 2-week time point. TCRdb trimmed the raw reads at Q25, called clones with MiXCR and kept productive beta chains. Under each unique CDR3 protein, matching rows form one entry showing the most common genes and DNA. None of the V and J calls come from the authors' own analysis; TCRdb made them. This sample comprises over 85,000 distinct CDR3 sequences, approximately 8.6% of them detected only once. The ten largest account for 2% to 2.5% of the sample.

The time point label, read with the paper, signifies: patch test 2, 6 weeks after DPC sensitization. Per the publication, the treatment or condition label means: therapeutic diphenylcyclopropenone sensitization with weekly scalp DPC. At each patch-test visit, blood was drawn before the patch test was applied. Patients were considered eligible if aged 18 to 70, diagnosed with alopecia and deemed suitable for DPC therapy, and patients were excluded if pregnant. Unfractionated whole blood was collected in Tempus Blood RNA tubes, and total RNA was extracted from that blood. V loses 5 bases at its end and J loses 7 bases; junction bases beyond the gene matches: 10. The CDR3 measures 16 amino acids from cysteine to phenylalanine. CDR3 DNA is the only sequence kept; it has 48 bases, read in frame from the first base. General conclusions and limits of the study: A positive correlation was found between the number of PT1 expanded TCRs and patch test score, with significance reached at thresholds 8, 16 and 32 but not 4. All patients had alopecia, a presumed autoimmune disease, so their immune response might differ from that of healthy individuals. Significantly more large CDR3 similarity clusters were formed by expanded TCRs than by pre-sensitization or healthy control sets, consistent with antigen-driven responses. Repeated subsampling changed both the strength of the expansion versus patch-test correlation and the threshold at which the correlation became significant. The number of TCRs above 1 in 1000 frequency did not change with DPC sensitization; there was no evidence of global repertoire structure alterations.

A remark on this clonotype: Which antigen it targets is not known. Qualities for individual bases were not recorded, and no much larger clone is one base off.

The TCR originated in a woman aged 40 to 50 with alopecia areata. Some clones in this sample may be carry-over from other donors' samples. The material sequenced was whole blood, taken in connection with sensitization to the hapten diphenylcyclopropenone (DPC). The chain is encoded by TRBV12-3 or TRBV12-4 joined to TRBJ2-1; 11 junctional bases match TRBD2. CDR3 protein: CASSVLLAGGGNEQFF. The bases are TGTGCCAGCAGTGTCCTGCTAGCGGGAGGAGGAAATGAGCAGTTCTTC.